The subject of this entry is one T cell receptor beta chain. Its antigen is undetermined. This entry is derived from a study of shared clonotypes between healthy human individuals. Findings and caveats of the study: Sampling involved blood alone; tissue repertoires likely differ. Sequencing depth was expected to affect clonotype sharing among donors.

At the deep level, the assay was run. Clones were read by immunoSEQ multiplex PCR, and TCRdb kept only the in-frame ones, dropping some. The table records millions of clones, approximately 95% of them present only once. Into CD45RA+ naive and CD45RA-negative memory subsets, the CD4+ cells were split. CDR1 is SGHVS, CDR2 FQNEAQ, per germline. Trimming pared 1 base from V and 8 bases from J, leaving 17 bases between. The CDR3 extends over 15 amino acids. The rearrangement uses TRBV7-8 and TRBJ1-1, with a weak D call TRBD1 (5 bases). The sequence came from a man aged 18 to 30 in good health. Some clones in this sample may be carry-over from other donors' samples. The sequenced sample consisted of naive CD4+ T cells from PBMCs. This sample's subset: CD45RA+ positively selected. CDR3 in amino acids: CASSLGGGARPEAFF. The DNA of the CDR3 is TGTGCCAGCAGCTTAGGGGGAGGGGCCCGACCCGAAGCTTTCTTT. Full variable domain (outside the CDR3, taken from reference TRBV7-8 and TRBJ1-1): GAGVSQSPRYKVAKRGQDVALRCDPISGHVSLFWYQQALGQGPEFLTYFQNEAQLDKSGLPSDRFFAERPEGSVSTLKIQRTQQEDSAVYLCASSLGGGARPEAFFGQGTRLTVV.